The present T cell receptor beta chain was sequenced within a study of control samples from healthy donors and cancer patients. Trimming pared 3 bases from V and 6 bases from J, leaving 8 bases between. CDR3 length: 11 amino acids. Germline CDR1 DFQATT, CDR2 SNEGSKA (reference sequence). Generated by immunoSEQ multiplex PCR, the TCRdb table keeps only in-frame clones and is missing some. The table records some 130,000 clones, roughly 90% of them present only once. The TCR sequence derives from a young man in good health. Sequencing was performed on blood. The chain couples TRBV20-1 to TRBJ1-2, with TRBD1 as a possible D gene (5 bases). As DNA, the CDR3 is TGCAGTGCTAGGCCAGGGCATGGCTACACCTTC. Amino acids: CSARPGHGYTF.